A selection of T cell receptor beta chains follows, all from one sample in a study of blood T cells in healthy people across ages. TCRdb processed the 5' RACE reads anew with MiXCR; each CDR3 protein has one entry. The table lists hundreds of thousands of distinct CDR3 sequences, roughly 50% of them singletons. Sequencing was done on a sample of blood. These TCRs come from a man aged 30 to 45 in good health. Both conserved end residues are part of each CDR3. The order of the fields is V gene, CDR3 protein.

TRBV12-3/TRBV12-4	CANKNPGDIEAFF
TRBV6-1	CASITSHGTEAFF
TRBV29-1	CSAAGLAGIQETQYF
TRBV11-2	CASSPTGEGHQPQHF
TRBV5-1	CASSLFQPINPYEQYF
TRBV6-2/TRBV6-3	CASRRRGSGSSEQYF
TRBV7-2	CASSLGRGLSYEQYF
TRBV29-1	CSVEGQTAPEAFF
TRBV3-1	CASSSMEGGYGVPDTQYF
TRBV5-1	CASSSVPHEQYF
TRBV6-5	CASSSAGGRYGYTF
TRBV6-2/TRBV6-3	CASVGQANSPLHF
TRBV10-3	CAISQGAGEQYF
TRBV7-9	CASSLGGGQSYEQYF
TRBV7-9	CASSQRRTGGQETQYF